Presented here are 8 T cell receptor beta chains from one specimen sequenced in a study of OX40 agonist ivuxolimab in advanced cancers. Profiled with immunoSEQ multiplex PCR; TCRdb holds only in-frame clones, not every one. The sample contains roughly 61,000 clones, 70% to 90% of which appear only once. The sequences come from CD4+ or CD8+ T cells sorted from blood, collected in a trial of the OX40 agonist ivuxolimab. The origin of the receptors is an adult with an advanced solid tumor such as melanoma, head and neck, liver or kidney cancer.

The V gene is TRBV11-2, the J gene TRBJ2-2; 7 nucleotides match TRBD2. CDR3 length: 15 amino acids. Germline V gene sequence: CDR1 SGHAT, CDR2 FQNNGV. V gave up 5 bases and J gave up 5 bases; unmatched junction bases: 8. The DNA of the CDR3 is TGTGCCAGCAGCCAAGGACTAGGGAGGACCGGGGAGCTGTTTTTT. Protein product: CASSQGLGRTGELFF.

The V call is TRBV19, the J call TRBJ1-6; D is perhaps TRBD1 (5 bases). V lost 3 bases and J lost 3, with 6 bases in between. CDR3 size: 14 residues. From germline, CDR1 is LNHDA and CDR2 SQIVND (reference sequence). CDR3 sequence (DNA): TGTGCCAGTAGTATGGGGGGCTATAATTCACCCCTCCACTTT. Encoded protein: CASSMGGYNSPLHF.

This clone showed up just a few times. This chain links TRBV5-1 with TRBJ1-2, with D tentatively TRBD1 (5 bases). The V and J ends lost 3 bases and 3 bases respectively, with 15 bases between them. Germline CDR1 reads SGHRS; CDR2 reads YFSETQ. This CDR3 contains 15 residues. The chain's CDR3 is CASSSGTVGDYGYTF. The CDR3 DNA reads as TGCGCCAGCAGCTCGGGGACTGTCGGGGACTATGGCTACACCTTC.

This chain links TRBV5-1 with TRBJ2-7; TRBD2 is a possible D gene (6 bases). Germline assignment: CDR1 SGHRS and CDR2 YFSETQ. With 0 bases removed from V and 3 bases from J, the gap between germline ends came to 13 bases. The CDR3 has 15 residues. The CDR3 DNA is TGCGCCAGCAGCTTGGTAGCGCGGGGAGACTACGAGCAGTACTTC. Its protein is CASSLVARGDYEQYF.

As for this clone: The sample holds other DNA sequences that translate to the same CDR3. This chain connects TRBV7-2 to TRBJ2-5, with TRBD1 as a possible D gene (6 bases). Germline V lookup: CDR1 SGHTA, CDR2 FQGNSA. CDR3 length: 13 residues. V lost 5 bases and J 2 bases, leaving 9 bases between the germline ends. For the CDR3, the DNA is TGTGCCAGCAGCAGAGGACAGCAAGAGACCCAGTACTTC. It yields the protein CASSRGQQETQYF.

The gene calls are TRBV15 and TRBJ1-5; TRBD1 aligns across 8 bases. The CDR3 totals 17 residues. Losses at the gene ends were 6 bases for V and 1 base for J; bases not matched to a gene: 11. Germline loops: CDR1 LNHNV, CDR2 YYDKDF (reference sequence). Here the CDR3 reads CATREGGRGPSNQPQHF. The CDR3 nucleotides are TGTGCCACCAGAGAAGGGGGCAGGGGGCCGAGCAATCAGCCCCAGCATTTT.

This sequence joins TRBV2 and TRBJ1-2, with D perhaps TRBD1 (5 bases). Germline-derived CDR1 and CDR2 are SNHLY and FYNNEI. The CDR3 runs 13 residues. V lost 7 bases, J lost 8 bases, and 17 bases lay in between. The CDR3 sequence is CASIRGGVKGYTF. The CDR3 nucleotides are TGTGCCAGCATAAGGGGAGGGGTAAAAGGCTACACCTTC.

This chain uses TRBV19 with TRBJ1-1, with D perhaps TRBD1 (5 bases). The CDR3 runs 18 residues. Deletions cut 4 bases from V and 1 base from J, with 22 bases between. Per the germline V gene, CDR1 is LNHDA and CDR2 is SQIVND (reference sequence). CDR3 in amino acids: CASSTHPSSGLRNTEAFF. CDR3 bases: TGTGCCAGTAGTACCCACCCCTCCTCGGGACTCCGGAACACTGAAGCTTTCTTT. The variable domain in full, with the rest retrieved from reference TRBV19 and TRBJ1-1, is DGGITQSPKYLFRKEGQNVTLSCEQNLNHDAMYWYRQDPGQGLRLIYYSQIVNDFQKGDIAEGYSVSREKKESFPLTVTSAQKNPTAFYLCASSTHPSSGLRNTEAFFGQGTRLTVV.